The sequence of this TCR beta chain was determined in a study of early T cells in non-severe SARS-CoV-2 infection. Study details: Sequenced bulk RNA came from whole blood that was unsorted, and chains were unpaired.

At least ten counts were recorded for this clonotype. Its cognate antigen is unknown. Per the germline V gene, CDR1 is MRHNA and CDR2 is SNTAGT. The length of the CDR3 is 14 residues. Between the trimmed V and J ends, which lost 2 bases and 0 bases, there was a span of 7 bases. General study findings and limits: Database matching using VDJdb favored anti-spike CD8 responses, with private and CD4 specificities left missing.

Individual cDNA molecules were tagged with unique molecular identifiers. TCRdb re-analysed the 5' RACE reads in MiXCR, keeping a single row per CDR3 protein. Here the sample spans fewer than 25,000 distinct CDR3 sequences, roughly 3.5% being singletons. The chain has TRBV6-4 and TRBJ1-1, with D possibly TRBD1 on 5 matching bases. This receptor was identified in an adult who was a healthcare worker with PCR-confirmed SARS-CoV-2 infection or an uninfected control (not recorded which). The sequenced sample consisted of whole blood. CDR3 sequence reads: CASSDGGMNTEAFF. Here the CDR3 DNA reads TGTGCCAGCAGTGACGGGGGAATGAACACTGAAGCTTTCTTT.